The 10 T cell receptor beta chains in this list originate from one sample, sequenced in a study of vaccination effects on CD4 cells after COVID-19. Their specific antigens are unknown. Only in-frame clones appear in the TCRdb table, and some are missing; sequencing was by immunoSEQ multiplex PCR. The sample includes 25,000 to 30,000 clones, roughly 80% seen only once; the top ten take about 5%. Antigen-specific CD4+ T cells were expanded with viral peptide pools in the ViraFEST assay before sequencing. Cells that had been cultured for about 10 days were the source of isolated CD4+ T cells. Two doses of either BNT162b2 or mRNA-1273 were given to each participant. The sequenced sample was CD4+ T cells from PBMCs cultured with SARS-CoV-2 spike peptides, obtained after COVID-19 vaccination. All receptors derive from a human donor who received a COVID-19 vaccine. Some clones in this sample may be carry-over from other donors' samples.

The V call is TRBV7-2, the J call TRBJ2-1, with 8 bases identical to TRBD2. V gave up 5 bases and J gave up 7 bases; unmatched junction bases: 7. CDR3 size: 14 residues. The germline V gene has CDR1 SGHTA and CDR2 FQGNSA. The DNA of the CDR3 is TGTGCCAGCAGCCCGGGGGGGGGCAGGAATGAGCAGTTCTTC. As protein: CASSPGGGRNEQFF. Based on the CDR3 plus reference TRBV7-2 and TRBJ2-1, the full variable domain is GAGVSQSPSNKVTEKGKDVELRCDPISGHTALYWYRQSLGQGLEFLIYFQGNSAPDKSGLPSDRFSAERTGGSVSTLTIQRTQQEDSAVYLCASSPGGGRNEQFFGPGTRLTVL.

The chain has TRBV7-2 and TRBJ2-5; D ambiguous. V was trimmed by 6 bases and J by 2 bases, leaving 13 bases between them. The CDR3 loop spans 14 amino acids. CDR1 SGHTA and CDR2 FQGNSA come from the germline V gene. In DNA form, the CDR3 reads TGTGCCAGCAGACCCGGACGTGCTCAAGAGACCCAGTACTTC. Translation: CASRPGRAQETQYF.

This clone was seen a few times. The same CDR3 also results from other DNA sequences found in this sample. The V call is TRBV9, the J call TRBJ1-3; D remains unclear. The CDR3 is 13 amino acids. The germline CDR1 and CDR2 sequences are SGDLS and YYNGEE. With 3 bases removed from V and 0 bases from J, the gap between germline ends came to 4 bases. CDR3 residues: CASSGNSGNTIYF. The DNA of the CDR3 is TGTGCCAGCAGCGGCAACTCTGGAAACACCATATATTTT. The whole variable domain, remainder taken from reference TRBV9 and TRBJ1-3, is DSGVTQTPKHLITATGQRVTLRCSPRSGDLSVYWYQQSLDQGLQFLIQYYNGEERAKGNILERFSAQQFPDLHSELNLSSLELGDSALYFCASSGNSGNTIYFGEGSWLTVV.

The V call is TRBV10-2, the J call TRBJ1-5; no definite D call. The CDR3 spans 15 residues. Germline V gene data show CDR1 as WSHSY and CDR2 as SAAADI. Trimming took 3 bases from V and 2 from J, leaving 11 bases between them. The CDR3 loop is CASSEVRRGNQPQHF. CDR3 nucleotide sequence: TGCGCCAGCAGTGAAGTACGTAGGGGCAATCAGCCCCAGCATTTT.

The chain combines TRBV6-6 with TRBJ1-5; D perhaps matches TRBD1 (6 bases). Deletions cut 5 bases from V and 4 bases from J, with 12 bases between. This CDR3 is 14 amino acids long. From germline, CDR1 is MNHNY and CDR2 SVGAGI (reference sequence). In nucleotides, the CDR3 is TGTGCCAGCAGTGGGCAGGGGCAGAATCAGCCCCAGCATTTT. Translating it yields CASSGQGQNQPQHF.

This clone was seen only a few times. The rearrangement links TRBV10-2 to TRBJ1-5; D might be TRBD1 (5 bases). Trimming pared 7 bases from V and 6 bases from J, leaving 13 bases between. CDR3 length: 13 residues. Germline lookup yields CDR1 WSHSY and CDR2 SAAADI. The CDR3 sequence: CASKGPGSQPQHF. The CDR3 DNA sequence: TGCGCCAGCAAAGGGCCAGGGAGTCAGCCCCAGCATTTT.

The chain couples TRBV5-6 to TRBJ2-2; 16 nucleotides line up with TRBD2. The trim removed 4 bases at V and 2 bases at J, leaving 2 bases unmatched. Looked up from germline, CDR1 is SGHDT and CDR2 is YYEEEE. CDR3 length: 17 amino acids. The CDR3 region is CASSGTSGGVNTGELFF. CDR3 DNA: TGTGCCAGCAGCGGGACTAGCGGGGGGGTAAACACCGGGGAGCTGTTTTTT. Looking up the rest from reference TRBV5-6 and TRBJ2-2 gives the full variable domain: DAGVTQSPTHLIKTRGQQVTLRCSPKSGHDTVSWYQQALGQGPQFIFQYYEEEERQRGNFPDRFSGHQFPNYSSELNVNALLLGDSALYLCASSGTSGGVNTGELFFGEGSRLTVL.

This chain joins TRBV7-2 and TRBJ2-3; D not resolved. CDR1 is SGHTA and CDR2 is FQGNSA in the germline V gene. The CDR3 runs to 13 residues. V lost 0 bases to trimming and J lost 2 bases, with 3 bases between them. The CDR3 coding sequence is TGTGCCAGCAGCTTAGCCCACACAGATACGCAGTATTTT. Translation gives CASSLAHTDTQYF. The variable domain in full, completed from reference TRBV7-2 and TRBJ2-3, reads GAGVSQSPSNKVTEKGKDVELRCDPISGHTALYWYRQSLGQGLEFLIYFQGNSAPDKSGLPSDRFSAERTGGSVSTLTIQRTQQEDSAVYLCASSLAHTDTQYFGPGTRLTVL.

The V gene is TRBV11-2, the J gene TRBJ1-1; the D gene is possibly TRBD1 (5 bases). The V gene lost 1 base and the J gene lost 0 bases, with 12 bases spanning the gap. This CDR3 comprises 16 residues. Germline assignment: CDR1 SGHAT and CDR2 FQNNGV. The CDR3 is CASSLGRGNMNTEAFF. In DNA form, the CDR3 reads TGTGCCAGCAGCTTAGGTAGGGGCAACATGAACACTGAAGCTTTCTTT.

This sequence joins TRBV19 and TRBJ2-6; D perhaps matches TRBD1 (5 bases). CDR1 and CDR2 from the germline V gene are LNHDA and SQIVND (reference sequence). This CDR3 comprises 15 residues. The V end lost 4 bases, the J end lost 0 bases, and 7 bases lay between the germline ends. DNA for the CDR3: TGTGCCAGTAGTAGACAGAGCTCTGGGGCCAACGTCCTGACTTTC. Protein: CASSRQSSGANVLTF.